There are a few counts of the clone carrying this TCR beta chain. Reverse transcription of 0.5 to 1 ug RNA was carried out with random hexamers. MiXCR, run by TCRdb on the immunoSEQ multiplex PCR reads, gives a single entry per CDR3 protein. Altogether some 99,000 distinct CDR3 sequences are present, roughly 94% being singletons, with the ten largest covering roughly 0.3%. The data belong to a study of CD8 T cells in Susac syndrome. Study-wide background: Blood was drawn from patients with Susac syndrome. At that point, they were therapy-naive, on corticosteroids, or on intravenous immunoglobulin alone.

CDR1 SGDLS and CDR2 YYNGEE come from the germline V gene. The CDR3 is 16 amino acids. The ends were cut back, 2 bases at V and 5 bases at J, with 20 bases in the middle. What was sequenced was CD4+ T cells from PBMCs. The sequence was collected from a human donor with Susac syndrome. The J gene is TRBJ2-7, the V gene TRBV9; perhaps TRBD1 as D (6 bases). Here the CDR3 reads CASSVSGAPPLNEQYF. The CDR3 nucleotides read TGTGCCAGCAGCGTTTCAGGGGCCCCACCCCTCAACGAGCAGTACTTC. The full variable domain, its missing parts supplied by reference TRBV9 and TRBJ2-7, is DSGVTQTPKHLITATGQRVTLRCSPRSGDLSVYWYQQSLDQGLQFLIQYYNGEERAKGNILERFSAQQFPDLHSELNLSSLELGDSALYFCASSVSGAPPLNEQYFGPGTRLTVT.